This TCR beta chain was identified during a study of blood T cells in healthy people across ages. Overall study results and limits: Researchers deemed the diversity estimates from one million T cells underestimates.

The germline V gene encodes CDR1 SQVTM and CDR2 ANQGSEA. The germline V and J ends were trimmed by 5 bases and 4 bases, with 11 bases remaining between them. There are 12 residues in the CDR3. A sample-barcoded 5' primer and a J-beta primer mix were used in a second PCR of roughly 7 to 11 cycles. Each of the cDNA molecules was tagged by a template-switch adaptor with 12 random nucleotides. TCRdb re-analysed the 5' RACE reads in MiXCR, keeping a single row per CDR3 protein. This table has approximately 730,000 distinct CDR3 sequences, roughly 41% appearing once. Regarding this clonotype: Its specificity is not known.

PBMCs, at least 7 million per sample, were isolated. Sequenced material: blood. The rearrangement links TRBV29-1 to TRBJ1-2; no definite D call. The source of this sequence is a woman aged 55 to 70 in good health. CDR3 protein: CSVNEWSYGYTF. In DNA form, the CDR3 reads TGCAGCGTTAACGAGTGGAGCTATGGCTACACCTTC.